Listed below are T cell receptor beta chains from one sample, sequenced in a study of T cells expressing NK-cell markers. TCRdb reprocessed the 5' RACE reads; each CDR3 protein has one entry and no DNA is given. The listing contains around 260,000 distinct CDR3 sequences. The sequencing sample was made of blood T cells: a sorted CD56 or NKG2C T cell subset, CD4+ or CD8+ T cells, or bulk PBMC T cells (not recorded which). The source is a woman between 18 and 70 years old in good health. Each CDR3 is given with its conserved first and last residue. The order of the fields is V gene, J gene, CDR3 protein.

V: TRBV11-2
J: TRBJ1-2
CDR3: CASSPLAGGDRDSYYSYTF

V: TRBV11-2
J: TRBJ1-1
CDR3: CASSPYRNTEAFF

V: TRBV20-1
J: TRBJ2-7
CDR3: CSANPGTATFEQYF

V: TRBV20-1
J: TRBJ2-1
CDR3: CSARAGASSYNEQFF

V: TRBV20-1
J: TRBJ2-1
CDR3: CSAPDLAKGGGEQFF

V: TRBV27
J: TRBJ2-7
CDR3: CASSLYPPPGIGDEQYF

V: TRBV12-3/TRBV12-4
J: TRBJ2-3
CDR3: CASSPRGDTQYF

V: TRBV19
J: TRBJ1-5
CDR3: CATNVRHPDQPQHF

V: TRBV6-5
J: TRBJ1-1
CDR3: CASSYSLGGWNTEAFF

V: TRBV5-1
J: TRBJ2-1
CDR3: CATSERLAAYNEQFF

V: TRBV10-3
J: TRBJ1-5
CDR3: CAISGPKGQPQHF

V: TRBV10-3
J: TRBJ2-7
CDR3: CAAQTSVDEQYF

V: TRBV20-1
J: TRBJ2-1
CDR3: CSARAAQRASNEQFF

V: TRBV15
J: TRBJ2-5
CDR3: CATSRAQTQYF